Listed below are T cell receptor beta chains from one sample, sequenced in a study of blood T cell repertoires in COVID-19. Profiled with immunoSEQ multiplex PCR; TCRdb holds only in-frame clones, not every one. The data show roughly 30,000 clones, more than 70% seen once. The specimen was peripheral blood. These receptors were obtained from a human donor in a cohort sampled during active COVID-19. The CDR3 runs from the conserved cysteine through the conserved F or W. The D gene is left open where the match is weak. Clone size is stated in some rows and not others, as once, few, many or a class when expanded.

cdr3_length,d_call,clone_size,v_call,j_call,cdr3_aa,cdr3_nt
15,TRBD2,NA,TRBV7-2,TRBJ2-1,CASSSGGAVYNEQFF,TGTGCCAGCAGCTCCGGGGGGGCCGTGTACAATGAGCAGTTCTTC
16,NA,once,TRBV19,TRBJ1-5,CASSQRQQSFNQPQHF,TGTGCCAGTAGTCAACGACAGCAGTCTTTTAATCAGCCCCAGCATTTT
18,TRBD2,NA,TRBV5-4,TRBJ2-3,CASSSGLAGVNYPDTQYF,TGTGCCAGCAGCTCCGGACTAGCGGGGGTTAACTACCCAGATACGCAGTATTTT
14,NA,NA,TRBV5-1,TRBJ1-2,CASRNAQGNYGYTF,TGCGCCAGCAGAAATGCACAGGGAAACTATGGCTACACCTTC
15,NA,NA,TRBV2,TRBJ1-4,CASSASGATNEKLFF,TGTGCCAGCAGTGCTTCGGGGGCAACTAATGAAAAACTGTTTTTT
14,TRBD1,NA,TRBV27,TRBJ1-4,CASSLTGGIEKLFF,TGTGCCAGCAGTTTAACAGGGGGGATTGAAAAACTGTTTTTT
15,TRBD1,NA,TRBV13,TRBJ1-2,CASSGTRDSLYGYTF,TGTGCCAGCAGCGGGACCAGGGACAGCCTCTATGGCTACACCTTC
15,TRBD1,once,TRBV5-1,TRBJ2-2,CASSSGTANTGELFF,TGCGCCAGCAGCTCCGGGACAGCTAACACCGGGGAGCTGTTTTTT
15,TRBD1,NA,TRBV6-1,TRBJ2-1,CASSEAGTGQYEQFF,TGTGCCAGCAGTGAAGCTGGGACAGGGCAATATGAGCAGTTCTTC
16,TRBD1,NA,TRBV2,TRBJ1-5,CASNLIGTGGNQPQHF,TGTGCCAGCAACCTTATAGGGACAGGGGGCAATCAGCCCCAGCATTTT
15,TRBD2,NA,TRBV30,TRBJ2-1,CAWSVGRGGRNEQFF,TGTGCCTGGAGTGTAGGGCGGGGGGGACGGAATGAGCAGTTCTTC
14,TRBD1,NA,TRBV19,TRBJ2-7,CASSPGQGPYEQYF,TGTGCCAGTAGTCCGGGACAGGGCCCCTACGAGCAGTACTTC
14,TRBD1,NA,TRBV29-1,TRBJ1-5,CSAGGDSGIGPQHF,TGCAGCGCCGGGGGGGACAGTGGGATCGGGCCCCAGCATTTT
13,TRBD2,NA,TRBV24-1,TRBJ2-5,CATSDASGETQYF,TGTGCCACCAGTGACGCTAGCGGAGAGACCCAGTACTTC
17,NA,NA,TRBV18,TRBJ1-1,CASSPGWGGSLNTEAFF,TGTGCCAGCTCACCGGGGTGGGGAGGGAGCTTGAACACTGAAGCTTTCTTT
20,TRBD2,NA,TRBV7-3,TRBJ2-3,CASSLKPSGGRYSSTDTQYF,TGTGCCAGCAGCTTAAAGCCTAGCGGGGGGCGGTACTCCAGCACAGATACGCAGTATTTT
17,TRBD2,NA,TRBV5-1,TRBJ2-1,CASSLGTSGGAANEQFF,TGCGCCAGCAGCCTCGGGACTAGCGGGGGGGCCGCCAATGAGCAGTTCTTC
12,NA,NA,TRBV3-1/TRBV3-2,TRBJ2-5,CASSFQGGTQYF,TGTGCCAGCAGCTTTCAGGGGGGGACCCAGTACTTC
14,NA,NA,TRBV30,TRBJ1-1,CAWSPRGANTEAFF,TGTGCCTGGAGTCCCAGGGGAGCAAACACTGAAGCTTTCTTT
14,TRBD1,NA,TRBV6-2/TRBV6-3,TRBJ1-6,CASSWTGWSSPLHF,TGTGCCAGCAGTTGGACAGGGTGGAGTTCACCCCTCCACTTT
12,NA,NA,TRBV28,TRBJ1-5,CASSYSNQPQHF,TGTGCCAGCAGCTACTCTAATCAGCCCCAGCATTTT
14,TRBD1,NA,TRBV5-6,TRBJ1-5,CASSLGQGYQPQHF,TGTGCCAGCAGCTTGGGACAGGGCTACCAGCCCCAGCATTTT
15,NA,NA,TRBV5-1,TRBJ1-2,CASSLAEGASYGYTF,TGCGCCAGCAGCTTGGCGGAGGGTGCAAGCTATGGCTACACCTTC
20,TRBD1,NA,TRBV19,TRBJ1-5,CASSGQGERVGPRGNQPQHF,TGTGCCAGTAGTGGGCAGGGGGAAAGGGTCGGCCCCAGGGGGAATCAGCCCCAGCATTTT
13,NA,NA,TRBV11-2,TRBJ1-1,CASSLTLNTEAFF,TGTGCCAGCAGCTTAACACTGAACACTGAAGCTTTCTTT
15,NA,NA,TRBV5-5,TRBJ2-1,CASSLVTGPEREQFF,TGTGCCAGCAGCTTGGTAACAGGGCCTGAGCGTGAGCAGTTCTTC
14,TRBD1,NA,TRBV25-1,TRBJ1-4,CASSWTGDAEKLFF,TGTGCCAGCAGTTGGACAGGGGACGCTGAAAAACTGTTTTTT
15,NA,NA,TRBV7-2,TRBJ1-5,CASSLVSVVGQPQHF,TGTGCCAGCAGCTTAGTAAGTGTGGTCGGTCAGCCCCAGCATTTT
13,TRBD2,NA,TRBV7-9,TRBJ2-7,CASSRGREGEQYF,TGTGCCAGCAGCCGTGGGAGGGAAGGCGAGCAGTACTTC
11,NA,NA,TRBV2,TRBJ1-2,CASDQGYGYTF,TGTGCCAGCGACCAGGGCTATGGCTACACCTTC
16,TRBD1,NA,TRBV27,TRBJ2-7,CASSARQGRGSYEQYF,TGTGCCAGCAGTGCCCGACAGGGCCGGGGCTCCTACGAGCAGTACTTC
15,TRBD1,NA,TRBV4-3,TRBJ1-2,CASSPGQGFNYGYTF,TGCGCCAGCAGCCCCGGACAGGGTTTTAACTATGGCTACACCTTC
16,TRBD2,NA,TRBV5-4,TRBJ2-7,CASSSWTSGVSYEQYF,TGTGCCAGCAGCTCCTGGACTAGCGGGGTCTCCTACGAGCAGTACTTC
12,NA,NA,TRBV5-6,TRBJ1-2,CASSLEWGGYTF,TGTGCCAGCAGCTTGGAATGGGGCGGCTACACCTTC
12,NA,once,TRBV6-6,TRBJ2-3,CASSQLGNTQYF,TGTGCCAGCAGTCAACTAGGCAATACGCAGTATTTT
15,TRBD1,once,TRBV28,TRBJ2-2,CASSLGQVNTGELFF,TGTGCCAGCAGTTTGGGACAGGTGAACACCGGGGAGCTGTTTTTT
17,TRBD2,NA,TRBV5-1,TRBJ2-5,CASSLDGLAGYQETQYF,TGCGCCAGCAGCTTGGATGGGCTAGCGGGGTACCAAGAGACCCAGTACTTC
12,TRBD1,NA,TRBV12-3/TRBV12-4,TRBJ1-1,CASRFGTAEAFF,TGTGCCAGCAGATTCGGGACAGCTGAAGCTTTCTTT
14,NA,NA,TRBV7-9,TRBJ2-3,CASSLRGSTDTQYF,TGTGCCAGCAGCTTGCGGGGTAGCACAGATACGCAGTATTTT
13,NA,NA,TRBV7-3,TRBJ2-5,CASSPERGETQYF,TGTGCCAGCAGCCCCGAGCGTGGGGAGACCCAGTACTTC
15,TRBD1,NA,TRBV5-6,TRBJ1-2,CASSSGSGTVYGYTF,TGTGCCAGCAGCTCGGGGTCCGGGACAGTCTATGGCTACACCTTC
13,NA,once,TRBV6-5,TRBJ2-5,CASPRVVQETQYF,TGTGCCAGCCCGAGGGTCGTCCAAGAGACCCAGTACTTC
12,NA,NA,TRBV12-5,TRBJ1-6,CASGLEGIPLHF,TGTGCTAGTGGTTTGGAGGGGATACCCCTCCACTTT
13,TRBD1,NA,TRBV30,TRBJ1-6,CAWNIQGGSPLHF,TGTGCCTGGAATATACAGGGGGGTTCACCCCTCCACTTT
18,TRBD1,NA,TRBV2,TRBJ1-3,CASSAGTGSRFSGNTIYF,TGTGCCAGCAGCGCCGGGACAGGGAGTAGATTCTCTGGAAACACCATATATTTT
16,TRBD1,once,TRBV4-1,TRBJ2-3,CASSQSAGGYTDTQYF,TGCGCCAGCAGCCAATCAGCAGGGGGATACACAGATACGCAGTATTTT
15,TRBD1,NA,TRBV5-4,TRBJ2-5,CASSRETGGSVTQYF,TGTGCCAGCAGCCGCGAGACAGGGGGATCTGTGACCCAGTACTTC
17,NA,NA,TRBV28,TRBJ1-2,CASSLGPPGGGDYGYTF,TGTGCCAGCAGTTTAGGCCCCCCGGGGGGGGGAGACTATGGCTACACCTTC
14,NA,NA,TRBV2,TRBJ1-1,CASSELGPEAEAFF,TGTGCCAGCAGTGAATTGGGGCCTGAGGCTGAAGCTTTCTTT
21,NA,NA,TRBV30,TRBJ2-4,CAWSVPKVGPGTQVAKNIQYF,TGTGCCTGGAGTGTACCCAAAGTGGGGCCCGGAACCCAAGTAGCCAAAAACATTCAGTACTTC
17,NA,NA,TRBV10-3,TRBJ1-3,CAISAWEGPTSGNTIYF,TGTGCCATCAGTGCTTGGGAGGGTCCTACCTCTGGAAACACCATATATTTT
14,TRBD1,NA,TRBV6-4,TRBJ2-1,CASRKAGTDNEQFF,TGTGCCAGCAGGAAAGCAGGGACAGACAATGAGCAGTTCTTC